This T cell receptor (beta chain) was recorded in a study of cytomegalovirus exposure and HLA in healthy donors. Study-wide findings and caveats: Across all donors, roughly uniform sequencing depth was an assumption of the presence/absence analyses.

Losses at the gene ends were 5 bases for V and 2 bases for J; bases not matched to a gene: 1. Germline CDR1 KGHSH, CDR2 LQKENI. The CDR3 length is 13 residues. To note about this clone: What it binds is unknown.

PCR used 60 Vbeta primers and 13 Jbeta primers. Method: immunoSEQ multiplex PCR; TCRdb's copy keeps in-frame clones and lacks some. This sample has 130,000 or so clones, with around 84% found just once. The receptor was derived from a woman aged 18 to 35 in good health and CMV-seropositive. V gene TRBV18 combines with J gene TRBJ2-7; the match to TRBD2 covers 9 bases. The sequenced sample was PBMCs. Written as DNA, the CDR3 is TGTGCCAGCTCAAGCGGGGGGACCTACGAGCAGTACTTC. Its translation: CASSSGGTYEQYF.